The 31 T cell receptor beta chains given below trace back to one sample, sequenced in a study of siplizumab effects on memory and regulatory T cells. This table comes from immunoSEQ multiplex PCR, and its TCRdb copy is limited to in-frame clones, with some not included. The sample lists 90,000 to 110,000 clones; roughly nine tenths were seen once. Sequenced input: Tregs sorted from blood. Every receptor here comes from a human donor in good health.

The chain couples TRBV5-1 to TRBJ1-2; D may be TRBD1 (5 bases). CDR1 is SGHRS and CDR2 is YFSETQ in the germline V gene. V was shortened by 4 bases and J by 3 bases, with 10 bases between the two germline ends. This CDR3 region has 13 residues. The CDR3 DNA reads as TGCGCCAGCAGCCCGGGACCGGACTATGGCTACACCTTC. Protein: CASSPGPDYGYTF.

The rearrangement links TRBV7-2 to TRBJ1-5; 9 positions match TRBD1. The V gene end was trimmed by 5 bases and the J gene end by 6 bases; junction bases not matched to a gene: 5. Germline V lookup: CDR1 SGHTA, CDR2 FQGNSA. The CDR3 is 14 residues long. The CDR3 sequence is CASSGRTGAQPQHF. The CDR3 bases are TGTGCCAGCAGCGGAAGGACAGGGGCTCAGCCCCAGCATTTT.

J is TRBJ2-2 and V is TRBV5-1; D uncertain. V was shortened by 4 bases and J by 0 bases, with 10 bases between the two germline ends. The CDR3 is 15 amino acids. CDR1 and CDR2 (germline): SGHRS, YFSETQ. The CDR3 coding sequence is TGCGCCAGCAGCCCCCTAGGAACGAACACCGGGGAGCTGTTTTTT. Translated, it gives CASSPLGTNTGELFF.

The chain employs TRBV11-2 and TRBJ2-2; the D gene is possibly TRBD1 (5 bases). The ends were cut back, 5 bases at V and 6 bases at J, with 16 bases in the middle. Germline V gene data show CDR1 as SGHAT and CDR2 as FQNNGV. The CDR3 contains 15 residues. This CDR3 is CASSPGPHTPGELFF. The CDR3 nucleotides read TGTGCCAGCAGCCCAGGGCCCCATACGCCCGGGGAGCTGTTTTTT.

The gene calls are TRBV13 and TRBJ2-1, with D hard to call. The CDR3 totals 11 residues. Germline CDR1 PRHDT, CDR2 FYEKMQ (reference sequence). Trimming took 4 bases from V and 7 from J, leaving 5 bases between them. The DNA of the CDR3 is TGTGCCAGCAGCTCGCTAAATGAGCAGTTCTTC. Its protein is CASSSLNEQFF.

V is TRBV6-1 and J is TRBJ2-1; 7 bases line up with TRBD1. The CDR3 length is 14 residues. Trimming took 9 bases from V and 7 from J; bases not matched to a gene: 12. The V gene's germline CDR1 is MNHNS and CDR2 SASEGT. The CDR3 bases are TGTGCCAGTACTGACAGGGTCGAATTTAATGAGCAGTTCTTC. Its translation: CASTDRVEFNEQFF.

This clone has a handful of counts. This chain's CDR3 is CASSQAHYEQYF. In nucleotides, the CDR3 is TGTGCCAGCAGCCAGGCCCACTACGAGCAGTACTTC. This sequence joins TRBV6-6 and TRBJ2-7; no reliable D call. The V and J ends lost 6 bases and 3 bases respectively, with 9 bases between them. Germline V CDR1 and CDR2: MNHNY, SVGAGI (reference sequence). The CDR3 length is 12 residues.

The V gene is TRBV5-4, the J gene TRBJ2-7, with D tentatively TRBD1 or TRBD2 (5 bases each). Looked up from germline, CDR1 is SGHNT and CDR2 is YYREEE (reference sequence). V lost 4 bases, J lost 6 bases, and 17 bases lay in between. This CDR3 has 14 residues. CDR3 bases: TGTGCCAGCAGCCAAGGGACCTTTGGTCGCGAGCAGTACTTC. It translates to CASSQGTFGREQYF.

This clone was detected once. The chain recombines TRBV6-5 with TRBJ2-3; D is uncertain. The germline gives CDR1 MNHEY, CDR2 SVGAGI. V lost 2 bases and J 2 bases, leaving 8 bases between the germline ends. CDR3 size: 14 residues. CDR3 nucleotide sequence: TGTGCCAGCAGTTACCTCATAAACACAGATACGCAGTATTTT. Translation gives CASSYLINTDTQYF.

The CDR3 DNA sequence: TGTGCCAGCAGTGAAGAGGGACAGGGGGCAGATGAGCAGTTCTTC. Its protein is CASSEEGQGADEQFF. The chain combines TRBV2 with TRBJ2-1, with 12 bases lining up with TRBD1. In germline, CDR1 is SNHLY, CDR2 FYNNEI. The CDR3 has 15 amino acids. The V and J ends lost 1 base and 8 bases, in that order; junction bases with no gene match: 3.

The chain recombines TRBV5-4 with TRBJ2-4; D may be TRBD1 (6 bases). The CDR3 totals 14 residues. Germline V CDR1 and CDR2: SGHNT, YYREEE (reference sequence). V lost 4 bases and J lost 2, with 10 bases in between. This chain's CDR3 is CASSLGTSKNIQYF. DNA for the CDR3: TGTGCCAGCAGCCTTGGGACATCCAAAAACATTCAGTACTTC.

This clone was seen a handful of times. J is TRBJ1-2 and V is TRBV2, with 7 bases matching TRBD1. The junction had 15 bases not matched to a gene; V was cut back by 6 bases and J by 5 bases. The germline V gene encodes CDR1 SNHLY and CDR2 FYNNEI. The CDR3 loop spans 16 amino acids. CDR3 sequence reads: CASRDRQRTGKYGYTF. DNA for the CDR3: TGTGCCAGCAGAGACCGACAAAGGACAGGCAAATATGGCTACACCTTC.

The CDR3 is CASSIVRQGAYEQYF. The CDR3 DNA sequence: TGTGCCAGTAGTATAGTACGACAGGGGGCCTACGAGCAGTACTTC. J is TRBJ2-7 and V is TRBV19; TRBD1 agrees at 9 bases. With V trimmed by 1 base and J by 2 bases, 3 bases remained unmatched. The germline V gene encodes CDR1 LNHDA and CDR2 SQIVND (reference sequence). The CDR3 runs to 15 residues.

The rearrangement joins TRBV15 to TRBJ2-3, with TRBD2 as a possible D gene (6 bases). Germline-derived CDR1 and CDR2 are LNHNV and YYDKDF (reference sequence). CDR3 length equals 16 residues. The V and J ends lost 0 bases and 4 bases respectively, with 14 bases between them. This CDR3 reads CATSRDPTSSSDTQYF. The CDR3 bases are TGTGCCACCAGCAGAGATCCCACTAGCTCCTCAGATACGCAGTATTTT.

In this sample, this clone turned up once. V usage is TRBV18 and J usage is TRBJ2-7; TRBD1 matches at 9 bases. The V and J ends lost 6 bases and 2 bases, in that order; junction bases with no gene match: 2. CDR3 size: 13 residues. Germline V lookup: CDR1 KGHSH, CDR2 LQKENI. CDR3 amino acids: CASSRDRAYEQYF. CDR3 nucleotide sequence: TGTGCCAGCTCCCGGGACAGGGCCTACGAGCAGTACTTC.

The chain carries TRBV6-5 and TRBJ1-5, with D maybe TRBD1 (6 bases). Between the trimmed V and J ends, which lost 6 bases and 6 bases, there was a span of 12 bases. The germline V gene has CDR1 MNHEY and CDR2 SVGAGI. The CDR3 extends over 13 amino acids. CDR3 amino acids: CASSLTGIQPQHF. The DNA of the CDR3 is TGTGCCAGCAGCCTAACAGGGATTCAGCCCCAGCATTTT.

This chain uses TRBV6-5 with TRBJ1-6; no firm D call. Trimming pared 2 bases from V and 9 bases from J, leaving 11 bases between. Germline CDR1 reads MNHEY; CDR2 reads SVGAGI. The CDR3 extends over 14 amino acids. The CDR3: CASSYDPTRSPLHF. DNA for the CDR3: TGTGCCAGCAGTTACGACCCAACTCGTTCACCCCTCCACTTT.

The table lists this clone with a count of one. The genes are TRBV6-1 and TRBJ2-7, with a weak D call TRBD1 (6 bases). Germline V gene lookup returns CDR1 MNHNS and CDR2 SASEGT. V was trimmed by 8 bases and J by 0 bases, leaving 11 bases between them. This CDR3 is 13 amino acids long. The CDR3 DNA reads as TGTGCCAGCGGACGGGACAACTCCTACGAGCAGTACTTC. Its protein is CASGRDNSYEQYF.

The genes are TRBV11-3 and TRBJ2-2; 8 bases are a match to TRBD1. J gave up 1 base and V 3 bases, and 7 bases lay outside the gene matches. Germline CDR1 SGHNT, CDR2 YENEEA. The CDR3 consists of 17 residues. In DNA, the CDR3 is TGTGCCAGCAGCTTCCTACCAGGACAGGGGAACACCGGGGAGCTGTTTTTT. Residues: CASSFLPGQGNTGELFF.

V and J are TRBV25-1 and TRBJ2-5, with 11 bases matching TRBD2. Unmatched junction bases numbered 7, after V lost 3 bases and J lost 4 bases. This CDR3 contains 16 residues. Germline CDR1 and CDR2: MGHDK and SYGVNS. The CDR3 protein is CASSEQRLAGTETQYF. CDR3 bases: TGTGCCAGCAGTGAGCAGAGACTAGCGGGGACAGAGACCCAGTACTTC.

This clone has only one observation. V gene TRBV28 combines with J gene TRBJ1-6; the D gene is possibly TRBD1 (6 bases). Trimming took off 5 bases at V and 9 bases at J, with 11 bases between the two ends. Per germline, CDR1 MDHEN and CDR2 SYDVKM. CDR3 length equals 13 residues. CDR3 amino acids: CASSPGQPSPLHF. Here the CDR3 DNA reads TGTGCCAGCAGTCCGGGACAACCTTCACCCCTCCACTTT.

This chain links TRBV11-2 with TRBJ2-7; 7 bases line up with TRBD1. Germline CDR1 and CDR2: SGHAT and FQNNGV. The trim removed 8 bases at V and 2 bases at J, leaving 12 bases unmatched. This CDR3 has 15 amino acids. Here the CDR3 DNA reads TGTGCCAGCGGCAGGGGCCAGGGGGTTACCTACGAGCAGTACTTC. Translating it yields CASGRGQGVTYEQYF. The variable domain in full, completed from reference TRBV11-2 and TRBJ2-7, reads EAGVAQSPRYKIIEKRQSVAFWCNPISGHATLYWYQQILGQGPKLLIQFQNNGVVDDSQLPKDRFSAERLKGVDSTLKIQPAKLEDSAVYLCASGRGQGVTYEQYFGPGTRLTVT.

This clone was seen once. V usage is TRBV6-1 and J usage is TRBJ2-6; D possibly corresponds to TRBD2 (5 bases). CDR3 length equals 14 residues. Per germline, CDR1 MNHNS and CDR2 SASEGT. V shed 9 bases and J shed 2 bases, with 11 bases lying between them. The CDR3 protein is CASRVATGANVLTF. The CDR3 nucleotides read TGTGCCAGTAGAGTAGCGACTGGGGCCAACGTCCTGACTTTC.

This chain connects TRBV6-5 to TRBJ2-1; D unresolved. The CDR3 consists of 12 residues. Germline loops: CDR1 MNHEY, CDR2 SVGAGI. Trimming shortened V by 6 bases and J by 5 bases, and 8 bases separated the two germline ends. CDR3 amino acids: CASSQSHNEQFF. In DNA form, the CDR3 reads TGTGCCAGCAGCCAGTCTCACAATGAGCAGTTCTTC.

The rearrangement joins TRBV27 to TRBJ1-5; no firm D call. Deletions cut 5 bases from V and 7 bases from J, with 12 bases between. The CDR3 totals 13 residues. Germline CDR1 is MNHEY and CDR2 is SMNVEV (reference sequence). The CDR3 protein is CASSPSAAQPQHF. In DNA form, the CDR3 reads TGTGCCAGCAGTCCGTCGGCCGCGCAGCCCCAGCATTTT.

The gene calls are TRBV27 and TRBJ2-7; 12 bases agree with TRBD2. Per germline, CDR1 MNHEY and CDR2 SMNVEV (reference sequence). The CDR3 runs 15 residues. Germline trimming cut 5 bases from V and 4 bases from J; bases unmatched to any gene: 6. The DNA for the CDR3 is TGTGCCAGCAGTCGGCTAGCGGGGGGGCTATACGAGCAGTACTTC. Protein sequence: CASSRLAGGLYEQYF.

This clone has a handful of counts. The chain carries TRBV6-6 and TRBJ1-6; D remains unclear. Deletions cut 7 bases from V and 9 bases from J, with 22 bases between. CDR3 length: 16 residues. CDR1 is MNHNY, CDR2 SVGAGI, per germline (reference sequence). The CDR3 is CASTVPQTYYGSPLHF. CDR3 sequence (DNA): TGTGCCAGCACCGTACCACAGACTTACTATGGTTCACCCCTCCACTTT.

The rearrangement joins TRBV10-3 to TRBJ1-6; 7 bases are a match to TRBD1. Germline assignment: CDR1 ENHRY and CDR2 SYGVKD. The CDR3 spans 14 residues. Unmatched junction bases numbered 12, after V lost 10 bases and J lost 9 bases. Here the CDR3 DNA reads TGTGCCACTTGGACAGGTTTGTTTAGTTCACCCCTCCACTTT. Amino acid sequence: CATWTGLFSSPLHF.

The J gene is TRBJ2-1, the V gene TRBV7-2; D remains ambiguous. From germline, CDR1 is SGHTA and CDR2 FQGNSA. The CDR3 consists of 13 residues. Trimming took 2 bases from V and 8 from J, leaving 10 bases between them. In DNA, the CDR3 is TGTGCCAGCAGCTTAAGCTGGTCGTATGAGCAGTTCTTC. Protein: CASSLSWSYEQFF.

The chain has TRBV18 and TRBJ2-7; D tentatively fits TRBD1 or TRBD2 (5 bases each). The V end was cut by 3 bases, the J end by 2 bases, with 14 bases between. The germline V gene has CDR1 KGHSH and CDR2 LQKENI. The length of the CDR3 is 15 residues. In DNA form, the CDR3 reads TGTGCCAGCTCACCTACTAGGGGTGGCCCCTACGAGCAGTACTTC. Translated, it gives CASSPTRGGPYEQYF.

The genes are TRBV5-4 and TRBJ2-1, with D possibly matching TRBD2 (5 bases). V was pared by 4 bases and J by 0 bases, with 11 bases between. The CDR3 extends over 15 amino acids. Looked up from germline, CDR1 is SGHNT and CDR2 is YYREEE (reference sequence). As DNA, the CDR3 is TGTGCCAGCAGCCGGACGGGAAACTCCTACAATGAGCAGTTCTTC. Amino acid sequence: CASSRTGNSYNEQFF.